These 20 T cell receptor beta chains share one sample of origin, sequenced in a study of T cell repertoires in cytomegalovirus infection. TCRdb reprocessed the reads via MiXCR and lists one record per CDR3 protein. This sample carries around 180,000 distinct CDR3 sequences, over 25% of them seen once, and the ten largest clones take roughly 32%. Sample: PBMCs. The receptors shown here come from a human donor in good health (CMV status not recorded). Some clones in this sample may be carry-over from other donors' samples.

This clonotype has more than one count but fewer than ten. This sequence joins TRBV5-6 and TRBJ1-2; 8 positions agree with TRBD1. Germline V gives CDR1 SGHDT, CDR2 YYEEEE. This CDR3 contains 17 residues. V lost 4 bases, J lost 4 bases, and 15 bases stayed unmatched. The CDR3 sequence is CASSPGTGPQAIYGYTF. The CDR3 coding sequence is TGTGCCAGCAGCCCTGGGACAGGACCTCAGGCAATCTATGGCTACACCTTC.

This clonotype was seen just once. CDR3 sequence: CATVLAGINTGELFF. In DNA, the CDR3 is TGTGCCACTGTACTAGCGGGGATTAACACCGGGGAGCTGTTTTTT. The chain couples TRBV24-1 to TRBJ2-2, with 10 bases fitting TRBD2. With 10 bases clipped from V and 2 bases from J, the junction kept 6 bases outside the gene matches. The CDR3 totals 15 residues. Germline lookup yields CDR1 KGHDR and CDR2 SFDVKD.

This clonotype was detected only a few times. The gene calls are TRBV7-2 and TRBJ1-1; D is possibly TRBD1 (6 bases). The germline V and J ends were trimmed by 4 bases and 2 bases, with 14 bases remaining between them. There are 15 residues in the CDR3. Germline values: CDR1 SGHTA, CDR2 FQGNSA. CDR3 protein: CASSSLWGANTEAFF. CDR3 sequence (DNA): TGTGCCAGCAGCTCCCTGTGGGGGGCCAACACTGAAGCTTTCTTT.

The rearrangement joins TRBV19 to TRBJ1-1; D is uncertain. V dropped 2 bases and J dropped 4 bases, with 11 bases sitting between them. There are 14 residues in the CDR3. CDR1 and CDR2 (germline): LNHDA, SQIVND (reference sequence). CDR3 in amino acids: CASSIRVVGTEAFF. DNA for the CDR3: TGTGCCAGTAGTATAAGGGTAGTGGGCACTGAAGCTTTCTTT. The full variable domain, rest sourced from reference TRBV19 and TRBJ1-1, is DGGITQSPKYLFRKEGQNVTLSCEQNLNHDAMYWYRQDPGQGLRLIYYSQIVNDFQKGDIAEGYSVSREKKESFPLTVTSAQKNPTAFYLCASSIRVVGTEAFFGQGTRLTVV.

Many counts were recorded for this clonotype. The chain combines TRBV2 with TRBJ1-4; D is perhaps TRBD1 (6 bases). The length of the CDR3 is 15 residues. Trimming left V 6 bases short and J 0 bases short, with 11 bases between. Germline V CDR1 and CDR2: SNHLY, FYNNEI. The CDR3, as DNA: TGTGCCAGCAGCCACAGGACAGCAACTAATGAAAAACTGTTTTTT. This codes for CASSHRTATNEKLFF.

There are many counts of this clonotype. The chain employs TRBV7-2 and TRBJ2-2; D uncertain. The CDR3 has 12 amino acids. V was shortened by 1 base and J by 8 bases, with 5 bases between the two germline ends. CDR1 is SGHTA, CDR2 FQGNSA, per germline. The CDR3 protein is CASSLDWGELFF. CDR3 sequence (DNA): TGTGCCAGCAGCTTAGACTGGGGGGAGCTGTTTTTT. The complete variable domain, with remaining parts taken from reference TRBV7-2 and TRBJ2-2, reads GAGVSQSPSNKVTEKGKDVELRCDPISGHTALYWYRQSLGQGLEFLIYFQGNSAPDKSGLPSDRFSAERTGGSVSTLTIQRTQQEDSAVYLCASSLDWGELFFGEGSRLTVL.

This clonotype showed up just a few times. The rearrangement joins TRBV12-3 or TRBV12-4 to TRBJ2-7; 8 nucleotides line up with TRBD2. CDR3 length equals 15 residues. After removal of 5 bases from V and 1 base from J, the junction contained 7 bases not matched to a gene. The CDR3 region has the DNA TGTGCCAGCAGTCCCTTAGCGGGGCGATCCTACGAGCAGTACTTC. Translation gives CASSPLAGRSYEQYF.

The chain carries TRBV7-2 and TRBJ2-5; 9 bases are shared with TRBD2. Germline CDR1 and CDR2: SGHTA and FQGNSA. The length of the CDR3 is 14 residues. Losses at the gene ends were 3 bases for V and 5 bases for J; bases not matched to a gene: 4. CDR3 DNA: TGTGCCAGCAGCTTTTCCACTAGCGGGGAGACCCAGTACTTC. Protein product: CASSFSTSGETQYF.

This clonotype was counted between two and nine times. The J gene is TRBJ2-2, the V gene TRBV7-2; 8 nucleotides align to TRBD2. Trimming at V came to 10 bases and at J to 1 base, leaving 11 bases not matched to a gene. CDR3 length: 16 amino acids. The V gene's germline CDR1 is SGHTA and CDR2 FQGNSA. CDR3 sequence: CATSKAGALNTGELFF. CDR3 bases: TGTGCCACCTCTAAAGCGGGGGCCTTGAACACCGGGGAGCTGTTTTTT.

A word on this clonotype: The junction differs from germline at one of its ends, possibly a read error. V and J are TRBV6-5 and TRBJ2-2; 11 bases line up with TRBD2. The CDR3 runs 17 residues. Germline CDR1 is MNHEY and CDR2 is SVGAGI. The CDR3 sequence is CTSSVIAGGLSGGELFF. For the CDR3, the DNA is TGTACCAGCAGCGTTATAGCGGGGGGGCTTTCAGGCGGGGAGCTGTTTTTT.

This clonotype was detected many times. V gene TRBV29-1 combines with J gene TRBJ2-7; D uncertain. The V end lost 0 bases, the J end lost 0 bases, and 9 bases lay between the germline ends. From germline, CDR1 is SQVTM and CDR2 ANQGSEA. This CDR3 has 14 residues. The CDR3 coding sequence is TGCAGCGTTGAAGATGGAACAGTCTCCTACGAGCAGTACTTC. Translation gives CSVEDGTVSYEQYF.

This rearrangement joins TRBV18 to TRBJ1-3; D unclear. The germline CDR1 and CDR2 sequences are KGHSH and LQKENI. V dropped 3 bases and J dropped 0 bases, with 12 bases sitting between them. The CDR3 length is 16 residues. CDR3 bases: TGTGCCAGCTCACCCCCCGAGGCGCACTCTGGAAACACCATATATTTT. This gives the protein CASSPPEAHSGNTIYF.

This clonotype was found many times. The chain employs TRBV29-1 and TRBJ2-7; D not resolved. This CDR3 region has 14 residues. Per germline, CDR1 SQVTM and CDR2 ANQGSEA. Trimming left V 6 bases short and J 0 bases short, with 15 bases between. The CDR3 sequence is CSVTHPASSYEQYF. The CDR3 DNA sequence: TGCAGCGTCACACACCCAGCGAGCTCCTACGAGCAGTACTTC.

There are a few counts of this clonotype. The chain employs TRBV10-3 and TRBJ1-2, with a possible D match to TRBD1 (6 bases). Germline loops: CDR1 ENHRY, CDR2 SYGVKD. The CDR3 runs to 13 residues. V was shortened by 6 bases and J by 7 bases, with 15 bases between the two germline ends. CDR3 in amino acids: CAIRGGSRSGYTF. For the CDR3, the DNA is TGTGCCATCAGGGGGGGCAGTAGATCTGGCTACACCTTC.

This chain uses TRBV6-2 or TRBV6-3 with TRBJ1-1, with D possibly being TRBD1 (5 bases). The V gene's germline CDR1 is MNHEY and CDR2 SVGEGT. This CDR3 is built from 16 residues. V was cut by 5 bases and J by 0 bases, with 16 bases left in between. CDR3 DNA: TGTGCCAGCAGTCAGCTCCGGACACCCATGAACACTGAAGCTTTCTTT. It encodes CASSQLRTPMNTEAFF.

This clonotype occurred a few times. The V gene is TRBV5-6, the J gene TRBJ2-1; D is tentatively TRBD1 or TRBD2 (5 bases each). V was clipped by 1 base and J by 9 bases, with 14 bases between them. CDR1 SGHDT and CDR2 YYEEEE come from the germline V gene. This CDR3 spans 14 amino acids. CDR3: CASSLIPGRSEQFF. DNA of the CDR3: TGTGCCAGCAGCTTGATCCCGGGACGGAGTGAGCAGTTCTTC. The full variable domain, with the rest looked up from reference TRBV5-6 and TRBJ2-1, is DAGVTQSPTHLIKTRGQQVTLRCSPKSGHDTVSWYQQALGQGPQFIFQYYEEEERQRGNFPDRFSGHQFPNYSSELNVNALLLGDSALYLCASSLIPGRSEQFFGPGTRLTVL.

In its sample, this clonotype was seen a few times. V gene TRBV7-2 combines with J gene TRBJ1-1; D gene uncertain. In germline, CDR1 is SGHTA, CDR2 FQGNSA. The CDR3 totals 14 residues. The V end was cut by 5 bases, the J end by 0 bases, with 10 bases between. The CDR3 DNA sequence: TGTGCCAGCAGCCTGACGTACATGAACACTGAAGCTTTCTTT. This codes for CASSLTYMNTEAFF.

On this clonotype itself: It may be a read error: a sequence one base away is much more abundant. The chain links TRBV7-8 to TRBJ1-1, with 7 bases that match TRBD1. This CDR3 has 13 amino acids. Germline CDR1 and CDR2: SGHVS and FQNEAQ. DNA of the CDR3: TGTGCCAGCAGCTTCTACAGGGGCACTGAAGATTTCTTT. It encodes CASSFYRGTEDFF. The complete variable domain, with remaining parts taken from reference TRBV7-8 and TRBJ1-1, reads GAGVSQSPRYKVAKRGQDVALRCDPISGHVSLFWYQQALGQGPEFLTYFQNEAQLDKSGLPSDRFFAERPEGSVSTLKIQRTQQEDSAVYLCASSFYRGTEDFFGQGTRLTVV.

This rearrangement joins TRBV19 to TRBJ1-5, with D uncertain. The CDR3 totals 13 residues. Trimming took 3 bases from V and 5 from J, leaving 8 bases between them. Germline-derived CDR1 and CDR2 are LNHDA and SQIVND (reference sequence). The CDR3 loop reads CASSIRRDQPQHF. CDR3 coding DNA: TGTGCCAGTAGTATCCGTAGGGATCAGCCCCAGCATTTT.

V gene TRBV5-1 combines with J gene TRBJ1-1; D may be TRBD1 (5 bases). The CDR3 is 17 amino acids. Germline loops: CDR1 SGHRS, CDR2 YFSETQ. Trimming left V 4 bases short and J 4 bases short, with 23 bases between. The CDR3 here is CASSPPPTRAIGTEAFF. In DNA, the CDR3 is TGCGCCAGCAGCCCTCCGCCGACCAGGGCTATTGGCACTGAAGCTTTCTTT.